This T cell receptor (beta chain) was identified during a study of type 1 regulatory T cells. About the research overall: This in vitro CD4 product, T-allo10, is enriched for Tr1 cells and alloantigen-specific.

Germline lookup yields CDR1 SGHTA and CDR2 FQGNSA. V was pared by 5 bases and J by 3 bases, with 14 bases between. The CDR3 runs 15 residues. One entry per CDR3 protein results from TCRdb running MiXCR on the reads. The table has approximately 25,000 distinct CDR3 sequences, roughly 50% seen once. The table lists this clonotype with a few counts. Its specificity is not known. The sequenced sample was cultured T cells, either the whole culture or a sorted T cell fraction (not recorded which). This chain connects TRBV7-2 to TRBJ2-4; tentative D call: TRBD2 (5 bases). This sequence was found in a human donor in good health. The CDR3 protein is CASSNVEALKNIQYF. As DNA, the CDR3 is TGTGCCAGCAGCAATGTGGAGGCTCTCAAAAACATTCAGTACTTC.